This T cell receptor (beta chain) came from a study of vaccination effects on CD4 cells after COVID-19. About the study: After the second dose, samples were taken at median day 72. Cultures of fewer than 2.5 million PBMC per well contained 10 IU/ml IL-2 plus 10 ug/ml peptides. Notes on the study in general: Clones from infection and from vaccination both contracted markedly late after vaccination.

Repertoires were generated with immunoSEQ multiplex PCR, while TCRdb's copy carries only in-frame clones and drops some. The top ten hold about 10% of the sample, which has about 45,000 clones, roughly 72% seen once. V dropped 1 base and J dropped 1; count of bases not matched to a gene: 11. CDR3 length: 18 residues. From germline, CDR1 is SEHNR and CDR2 FQNEAQ (reference sequence). Around day 10 of culture, CD4+ T cells were separated out. Participants received two doses of either the BNT162b2 or mRNA-1273 vaccine. At days 3 and 7, half of the medium was exchanged for IL-2 medium. As for this clone: Its antigen is still unknown.

The V and J genes are TRBV7-9 and TRBJ2-3; 7 nucleotides line up with TRBD1. This TCR was recovered from a human donor who received a COVID-19 vaccine. The sequenced sample was CD4+ T cells from PBMCs cultured without peptide, obtained after COVID-19 vaccination. The DNA of the CDR3 is TGTGCCAGCAGCTTAGTTCGAGGGGGCGTTTCTCGCACAGATACGCAGTATTTT. Translating gives CASSLVRGGVSRTDTQYF.